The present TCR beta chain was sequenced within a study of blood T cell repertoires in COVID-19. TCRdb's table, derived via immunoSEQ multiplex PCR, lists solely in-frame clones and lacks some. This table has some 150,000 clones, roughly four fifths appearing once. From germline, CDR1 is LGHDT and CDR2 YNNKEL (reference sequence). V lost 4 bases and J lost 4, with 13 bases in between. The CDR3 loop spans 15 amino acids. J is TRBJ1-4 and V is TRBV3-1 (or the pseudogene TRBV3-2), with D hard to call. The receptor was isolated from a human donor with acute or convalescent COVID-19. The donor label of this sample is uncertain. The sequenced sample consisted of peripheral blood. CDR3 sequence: CASSLLTTGNEKLFF. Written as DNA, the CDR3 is TGTGCCAGCAGCCTCCTGACGACGGGTAATGAAAAACTGTTTTTT.